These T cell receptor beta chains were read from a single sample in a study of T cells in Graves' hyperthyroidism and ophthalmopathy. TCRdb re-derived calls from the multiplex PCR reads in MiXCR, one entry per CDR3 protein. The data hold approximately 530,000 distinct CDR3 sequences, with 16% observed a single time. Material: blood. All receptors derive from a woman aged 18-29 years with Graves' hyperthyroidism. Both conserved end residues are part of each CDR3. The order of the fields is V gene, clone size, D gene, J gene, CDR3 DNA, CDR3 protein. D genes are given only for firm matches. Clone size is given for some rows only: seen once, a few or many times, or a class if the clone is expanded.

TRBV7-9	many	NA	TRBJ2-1	TGTGCCAGCAGCTTTCCGGGGTCAGGACTGGGCTACAATGAGCAGTTCTTC	CASSFPGSGLGYNEQFF
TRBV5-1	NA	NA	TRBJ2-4	TGCGCCAGCAGCCCATGGAGGGCGGAGGACAAAAACATTCAGTACTTC	CASSPWRAEDKNIQYF
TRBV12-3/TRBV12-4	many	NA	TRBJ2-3	TGTGCCAGCAGTTTCTTTCTCAGACTAGTCTCCAGCACAGATACGCAGTATTTT	CASSFFLRLVSSTDTQYF
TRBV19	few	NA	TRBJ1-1	TGTGCCAGTAGTGCCCCTCGGGGGACGAACACTGAAGCTTTCTTT	CASSAPRGTNTEAFF
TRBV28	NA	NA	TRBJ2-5	TGTGCCAGCAGTTTGGTGGGTGAAGCAGAGACCCAGTACTTC	CASSLVGEAETQYF
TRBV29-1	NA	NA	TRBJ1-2	TGCAGCGTTGAAGAGAGCGACAGCTATGGCTACACCTTC	CSVEESDSYGYTF
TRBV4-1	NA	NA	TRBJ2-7	TGCGCCAGCAGCCAAGATCCCAGGTCCTACGAGCAGTACTTC	CASSQDPRSYEQYF
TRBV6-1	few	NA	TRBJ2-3	TGTGCCAGCACCTCGGACGTAGATACGCAGTATTTT	CASTSDVDTQYF
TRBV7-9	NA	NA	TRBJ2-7	TGTGCCAGCAGCTCAAAGGGGTCCTACGAGCAGTACTTC	CASSSKGSYEQYF
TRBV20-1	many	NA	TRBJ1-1	TGCAGTGCAAACCAGCCAACGGGAACTGAAGCTTTCTTT	CSANQPTGTEAFF
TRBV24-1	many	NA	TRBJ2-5	TGTGCCACCAGTGATTCTGGACGTGGTGTGGAGACCCAGTACTTC	CATSDSGRGVETQYF